A single sample gave rise to the 31 T cell receptor beta chains below, sequenced in a study of T cell clonotyping in hematopoietic cell transplantation. Time point here: recipient sample about 28 days before transplant, after cytoreduction. Data came from immunoSEQ multiplex PCR; TCRdb stores just in-frame clones and leaves some out. The sample contains under 20,000 clones, approximately 77% of which appear only once. The sample consisted of peripheral blood mononuclear cells, taken before stem cell transplant. The source is a man aged 55 to 70 with acute myeloid leukemia. Some clones in this sample may be carry-over from other donors' samples.

The chain links TRBV5-6 to TRBJ1-2; 9 bases match TRBD1. The CDR3 is 17 amino acids. Germline V gene lookup returns CDR1 SGHDT and CDR2 YYEEEE. The V segment lost 4 bases and the J segment 4 bases; nucleotides outside the gene matches: 14. CDR3 protein: CASSIYPGTGFFYGYTF. The DNA for the CDR3 is TGTGCCAGCAGCATTTATCCCGGGACAGGGTTTTTCTATGGCTACACCTTC.

The V and J genes are TRBV7-2 and TRBJ2-7; D may be TRBD2 (5 bases). V was shortened by 4 bases and J by 5 bases, with 15 bases between the two germline ends. Germline V gene lookup returns CDR1 SGHTA and CDR2 FQGNSA. The CDR3 is 14 residues long. CDR3 DNA sequence: TGTGCCAGCAGCTCCCCTTTCCGGGGTAACGAGCAGTACTTC. Translation: CASSSPFRGNEQYF.

V gene TRBV27 combines with J gene TRBJ2-2; D ambiguous. The germline V gene encodes CDR1 MNHEY and CDR2 SMNVEV (reference sequence). Trimming stripped 6 bases from V and 5 bases from J, with 13 bases between. The CDR3 has 14 residues. CDR3 residues: CASSPLYRTGELFF. CDR3 sequence (DNA): TGTGCCAGCAGCCCCCTCTATAGGACCGGGGAGCTGTTTTTT.

DNA of the CDR3: TGTGCCAGTCAGATGAGGGACGGGGAATACGAGCAGTACTTC. Residues: CASQMRDGEYEQYF. The chain couples TRBV19 to TRBJ2-7; D is possibly TRBD1 or TRBD2 (5 bases each). The length of the CDR3 is 14 residues. Trimming left V 8 bases short and J 4 bases short, with 18 bases between. Germline assignment: CDR1 LNHDA and CDR2 SQIVND (reference sequence).

The J gene is TRBJ1-4, the V gene TRBV6-5; a weak D match, TRBD1 (5 bases). The CDR3 totals 16 residues. Trimming left V 0 bases short and J 10 bases short, with 18 bases between. Germline V gene lookup returns CDR1 MNHEY and CDR2 SVGAGI. CDR3 protein: CASSYSAQGPEGKLFF. The CDR3 DNA follows: TGTGCCAGCAGTTACTCGGCGCAGGGTCCCGAGGGAAAACTGTTTTTT.

The chain uses TRBV9 and TRBJ2-3; D gene unclear. This CDR3 has 14 amino acids. Trimming took 0 bases from V and 2 from J, leaving 7 bases between them. Germline values: CDR1 SGDLS, CDR2 YYNGEE. The DNA of the CDR3 is TGTGCCAGCAGCGTAGCACCCTTCACAGATACGCAGTATTTT. It codes for CASSVAPFTDTQYF.

The genes are TRBV30 and TRBJ1-1, with no clear D. Deletions cut 8 bases from V and 1 base from J, with 8 bases between. This CDR3 spans 11 amino acids. CDR1 is GTSNPN, CDR2 SVGIG, per germline (reference sequence). The CDR3 bases are TGTGCCCTGGAGAGGAACACTGAAGCTTTCTTT. Its translation is CALERNTEAFF.

V usage is TRBV5-6 and J usage is TRBJ1-2; 7 bases map to TRBD1. This CDR3 contains 14 residues. CDR1 is SGHDT, CDR2 YYEEEE, per germline. V lost 4 bases and J lost 4; bases outside the gene matches: 7. The CDR3 nucleotides are TGTGCCAGCAGCGTTCCGGGACAGAGCTATGGCTACACCTTC. Protein: CASSVPGQSYGYTF. Full variable domain (outside the CDR3, taken from reference TRBV5-6 and TRBJ1-2): DAGVTQSPTHLIKTRGQQVTLRCSPKSGHDTVSWYQQALGQGPQFIFQYYEEEERQRGNFPDRFSGHQFPNYSSELNVNALLLGDSALYLCASSVPGQSYGYTFGSGTRLTVV.

The V gene is TRBV19, the J gene TRBJ1-1; D is possibly TRBD1 (6 bases). The V end lost 6 bases, the J end lost 7 bases, and 12 bases lay between the germline ends. The germline V gene has CDR1 LNHDA and CDR2 SQIVND (reference sequence). There are 12 residues in the CDR3. Here the CDR3 DNA reads TGTGCCAGTAGCCAACAGGGAATTGAAGCTTTCTTT. Its protein product is CASSQQGIEAFF.

V and J are TRBV29-1 and TRBJ2-7; D remains ambiguous. V lost 4 bases and J lost 3, with 7 bases in between. The CDR3 is made up of 11 amino acids. CDR1 and CDR2 from the germline V gene are SQVTM and ANQGSEA. The CDR3 bases are TGCAGCGTTGGGGAAGTCTACGAGCAGTACTTC. Protein sequence: CSVGEVYEQYF.

The gene calls are TRBV5-1 and TRBJ2-2; TRBD1 matches 9 bases. The V and J ends lost 5 bases and 3 bases, in that order; junction bases with no gene match: 5. The CDR3 is 15 residues long. CDR1 and CDR2 from the germline V gene are SGHRS and YFSETQ. This CDR3 reads CASRSGQGYTGELFF. CDR3 bases: TGCGCCAGCAGGTCGGGACAGGGTTACACCGGGGAGCTGTTTTTT.

J is TRBJ2-7 and V is TRBV9; D gene uncertain. V was trimmed by 3 bases and J by 3 bases, leaving 7 bases between them. The CDR3 covers 12 residues. Germline CDR1 is SGDLS and CDR2 is YYNGEE. This chain's CDR3 is CASSGRSYEQYF. As DNA, the CDR3 is TGTGCCAGCAGCGGTAGGAGCTACGAGCAGTACTTC.

This chain links TRBV27 with TRBJ1-2; 8 nucleotides align to TRBD1. The CDR3 has 13 residues. Germline CDR1 MNHEY, CDR2 SMNVEV (reference sequence). With 5 bases clipped from V and 5 bases from J, the junction kept 4 bases outside the gene matches. The CDR3 is CASSLDRVYGYTF. DNA of the CDR3: TGTGCCAGCAGTCTGGACAGGGTTTATGGCTACACCTTC.

In DNA, the CDR3 is TGTGCCACCAGCAGAGACATAGACCAGGGCTGGAGCTACACCTTC. It encodes CATSRDIDQGWSYTF. The rearrangement joins TRBV15 to TRBJ1-2; TRBD1 might be the D (5 bases). CDR1 LNHNV and CDR2 YYDKDF come from the germline V gene (reference sequence). The CDR3 loop spans 15 amino acids. Deletions cut 0 bases from V and 9 bases from J, with 17 bases between.

The chain has TRBV7-6 and TRBJ1-6; TRBD1 matches at 9 bases. Germline V lookup: CDR1 SGHVS, CDR2 FNYEAQ. V lost 3 bases and J lost 1; bases outside the gene matches: 7. The CDR3 spans 18 residues. The CDR3 loop reads CASSLKGQGRSYNSPLHF. Here the CDR3 DNA reads TGTGCCAGCAGCTTGAAGGGACAGGGTCGGTCCTATAATTCACCCCTCCACTTT.

The chain is built from TRBV7-8 and TRBJ2-2, with D possibly matching TRBD1 (7 bases). This CDR3 contains 17 residues. Germline V gene sequence: CDR1 SGHVS, CDR2 FQNEAQ. Trimming took 2 bases from V and 1 from J, leaving 14 bases between them. In nucleotides, the CDR3 is TGTGCCAGCAGCTTAAGTGTCCAGGGGGGGAACACCGGGGAGCTGTTTTTT. Amino acids: CASSLSVQGGNTGELFF.

This clone has just one count. This rearrangement joins TRBV7-8 to TRBJ2-7; TRBD1 matches at 8 bases. The J segment lost 0 bases and the V segment lost 5 bases, leaving 12 bases of the junction unmatched. The CDR3 loop spans 17 amino acids. Germline assignment: CDR1 SGHVS and CDR2 FQNEAQ. DNA of the CDR3: TGTGCCAGCAGCGGTTCTTTGCGACAGGGGCGCTCCTACGAGCAGTACTTC. It specifies CASSGSLRQGRSYEQYF.

The chain links TRBV7-8 to TRBJ1-1; D unclear. CDR1 is SGHVS, CDR2 FQNEAQ, per germline. V was cut by 0 bases and J by 0 bases, with 8 bases left in between. This CDR3 is 15 amino acids long. CDR3 protein: CASSLADPMNTEAFF. CDR3 DNA: TGTGCCAGCAGCTTAGCGGACCCTATGAACACTGAAGCTTTCTTT.

This sequence joins TRBV30 and TRBJ1-5, with D tentatively TRBD1 (6 bases). Germline V gives CDR1 GTSNPN, CDR2 SVGIG (reference sequence). V was clipped by 4 bases and J by 6 bases, with 16 bases between them. The CDR3 spans 14 residues. CDR3 residues: CAWTLGGAGQPQHF. The CDR3 DNA reads TGTGCCTGGACCTTGGGGGGGGCGGGTCAGCCCCAGCATTTT.

The chain links TRBV7-8 to TRBJ1-1; D is possibly TRBD1 (5 bases). The CDR3 is 14 amino acids. The V gene's germline CDR1 is SGHVS and CDR2 FQNEAQ. V was clipped by 3 bases and J by 5 bases, with 13 bases between them. This CDR3 is CASSLQGMGTEAFF. The CDR3, as DNA: TGTGCCAGCAGCTTGCAGGGAATGGGTACTGAAGCTTTCTTT.

This chain uses TRBV7-7 with TRBJ2-2; D may be TRBD1 (5 bases). Germline V gene data show CDR1 as SSHAT and CDR2 as FNYEAQ (reference sequence). Trimming stripped 5 bases from V and 6 bases from J, with 7 bases between. The CDR3 is made up of 12 amino acids. CDR3 in DNA: TGTGCCAGCAGCACAGGCTCCGGGGAGCTGTTTTTT. It codes for CASSTGSGELFF.

Points on this clone: A read error is possible here, since a much larger clone lies one base away. V gene TRBV19 combines with J gene TRBJ2-7; D ambiguous. CDR1 and CDR2 from the germline V gene are LNHDA and SQIVND (reference sequence). CDR3 length: 14 residues. CDR3 nucleotides: TGTGCCAGTAGTATTGGATTAAACTCCTACGGGCAGTACTTC. The encoded protein is CASSIGLNSYGQYF.

The chain couples TRBV5-1 to TRBJ1-1; D ambiguous. The germline V and J ends were trimmed by 4 bases and 0 bases, with 13 bases remaining between them. Germline CDR1 is SGHRS and CDR2 is YFSETQ. The CDR3 contains 15 residues. The CDR3: CASSPSTQMNTEAFF. The CDR3 nucleotides are TGCGCCAGCAGCCCCTCCACACAGATGAACACTGAAGCTTTCTTT.

This sequence joins TRBV9 and TRBJ2-1; 8 bases match TRBD2. The CDR3 is made up of 17 amino acids. The V and J ends lost 3 bases and 2 bases, in that order; junction bases with no gene match: 10. Germline loops: CDR1 SGDLS, CDR2 YYNGEE. CDR3 bases: TGTGCCAGCAGCGAGGGCACTAGCGGTGATCCCTACAATGAGCAGTTCTTC. This gives the protein CASSEGTSGDPYNEQFF.

The chain combines TRBV7-3 with TRBJ2-5, with TRBD2 matching over 7 bases. The germline gives CDR1 SGHTA, CDR2 FQGTGA. The CDR3 has 13 amino acids. J lost 5 bases, V lost 5 bases, and 5 bases had no gene match. This CDR3 is CASSPMRGETQYF. The CDR3 nucleotides read TGTGCCAGCAGCCCTATGCGGGGGGAGACCCAGTACTTC.

V gene TRBV5-1 combines with J gene TRBJ1-5; TRBD1 might be the D (5 bases). CDR1 is SGHRS, CDR2 YFSETQ, per germline. V was trimmed by 4 bases and J by 4 bases, leaving 15 bases between them. The CDR3 is 15 amino acids. The DNA of the CDR3 is TGCGCCAGCAGCGTATCCGGGACGGAAAATCAGCCCCAGCATTTT. This encodes CASSVSGTENQPQHF.

This clone was found a few times. This rearrangement joins TRBV6-1 to TRBJ1-1; D is undetermined. Germline V lookup: CDR1 MNHNS, CDR2 SASEGT. The CDR3 spans 11 residues. The V and J ends lost 8 bases and 3 bases respectively, with 7 bases between them. The CDR3 bases are TGTGCCAGCGCGGACCACACTGAAGCTTTCTTT. It specifies CASADHTEAFF.

This clone was seen a few times. This chain connects TRBV30 to TRBJ1-5, with 7 bases fitting TRBD1. Per germline, CDR1 GTSNPN and CDR2 SVGIG (reference sequence). Unmatched junction bases numbered 8, after V lost 5 bases and J lost 4 bases. This CDR3 is 14 amino acids long. This CDR3 reads CAWGTGDRNQPQHF. Here the CDR3 DNA reads TGTGCCTGGGGAACAGGGGACCGTAATCAGCCCCAGCATTTT.

This rearrangement joins TRBV11-3 to TRBJ2-7; D gene ambiguous. Germline assignment: CDR1 SGHNT and CDR2 YENEEA. Trimming shortened V by 0 bases and J by 7 bases, and 7 bases separated the two germline ends. CDR3 length: 12 residues. CDR3 region: CASSLDPFEQYF. CDR3 DNA sequence: TGTGCCAGCAGCTTAGATCCCTTTGAGCAGTACTTC.

This chain uses TRBV7-2 with TRBJ1-5; D not certain. This CDR3 is built from 17 residues. Germline lookup yields CDR1 SGHTA and CDR2 FQGNSA. V was clipped by 1 base and J by 0 bases, with 13 bases between them. The CDR3, as DNA: TGTGCCAGCAGCTTAGTAGGCTCCTCCTATAGCAATCAGCCCCAGCATTTT. It translates to CASSLVGSSYSNQPQHF. Combining the CDR3 with reference TRBV7-2 and TRBJ1-5 gives the whole variable domain GAGVSQSPSNKVTEKGKDVELRCDPISGHTALYWYRQSLGQGLEFLIYFQGNSAPDKSGLPSDRFSAERTGGSVSTLTIQRTQQEDSAVYLCASSLVGSSYSNQPQHFGDGTRLSIL.

The chain recombines TRBV6-5 with TRBJ1-2; a weak D match, TRBD1 (5 bases). Per the germline V gene, CDR1 is MNHEY and CDR2 is SVGAGI. The V gene lost 6 bases and the J gene lost 4 bases, with 15 bases spanning the gap. This CDR3 contains 14 residues. The chain's CDR3 is CASRTGRSLYGYTF. The CDR3 DNA reads as TGTGCCAGCAGGACGGGACGGTCCCTCTATGGCTACACCTTC.